Below, one T cell receptor (beta chain) is given with its context. The primer mix had 60 Vbeta and 13 Jbeta primers. Only in-frame clones appear in the TCRdb table, and some are missing; sequencing was by immunoSEQ multiplex PCR. The table has about 160,000 clones, roughly 81% seen once. The data originate from a study of cytomegalovirus exposure and HLA in healthy donors. The V and J ends lost 5 bases and 3 bases respectively, with 11 bases between them. There are 13 residues in the CDR3. The V gene's germline CDR1 is SGHVS and CDR2 FQNEAQ. Specimen: PBMCs. The TCR was taken from a woman aged 50 to 65 in good health and CMV-seronegative. The chain couples TRBV7-8 to TRBJ2-7; no firm D call. The CDR3 DNA reads TGTGCCAGCAGCCTGCAACGGTTCTACGAGCAGTACTTC. Its protein is CASSLQRFYEQYF.